This T cell receptor beta chain was sequenced for a study of blood T cell repertoires in COVID-19. Those enrolled, adults aged roughly 18 to 95 years, came from about two dozen US areas. Allocation to cohorts depended on clinical history reported by the participants. Donors in Cohort 3 who had recovered were those with two negative PCRs, healthcare professional clearance, or resolution of their symptoms. TCRdb keeps only in-frame clones here, not all; method: immunoSEQ multiplex PCR. The sample carries about 280,000 clones, around nine tenths recorded once. The CDR3 is 16 amino acids. V was cut by 5 bases and J by 1 base, with 14 bases left in between. Germline V gives CDR1 SGHTA, CDR2 FQGTGA.

The rearrangement uses TRBV7-3 and TRBJ2-2, with a weak D call TRBD1 (6 bases). Sequencing used PBMCs or T cells enriched from blood (not recorded which). The source is a woman aged 40 to 55 who had recovered from COVID-19. The CDR3 coding sequence is TGTGCCAGCAGCCCAGGACAGACCCAGAACACCGGGGAGCTGTTTTTT. Translated, it gives CASSPGQTQNTGELFF.